What follows describes a single T cell receptor (beta chain). These data are taken from a study of blood T cell repertoires in COVID-19. In the study overall: Specimens from acute and convalescent COVID-19 originated in the United States, Italy and Spain. T cells, B-cell-depleted T cells, or PBMCs supplied cDNA or gDNA.

Individuals aged roughly 18 to 95 years were recruited from fewer than 30 US areas. In assigning cohorts, the study relied on participant-reported clinical history. This CDR3 is built from 14 residues. Trimming cost V 6 bases and J 1 base; bases outside gene matches: 4. Germline loops: CDR1 LNHDA, CDR2 SQIVND (reference sequence). Assay: immunoSEQ multiplex PCR; the TCRdb copy retains only in-frame clones and omits some. The repertoire holds around 280,000 clones, 90% seen once, with 1.5% to 2% in the top ten. The receptor was isolated from a woman aged 18-35 years with acute COVID-19. The J gene is TRBJ2-3, the V gene TRBV19; TRBD2 matches at 7 bases. The sequencing sample was made of PBMCs or T cells enriched from blood (not recorded which). CDR3: CASRSAGRTDTQYF. The CDR3 bases are TGTGCCAGTAGATCAGCGGGGCGCACAGATACGCAGTATTTT. Combining the CDR3 with reference TRBV19 and TRBJ2-3 gives the whole variable domain DGGITQSPKYLFRKEGQNVTLSCEQNLNHDAMYWYRQDPGQGLRLIYYSQIVNDFQKGDIAEGYSVSREKKESFPLTVTSAQKNPTAFYLCASRSAGRTDTQYFGPGTRLTVL.